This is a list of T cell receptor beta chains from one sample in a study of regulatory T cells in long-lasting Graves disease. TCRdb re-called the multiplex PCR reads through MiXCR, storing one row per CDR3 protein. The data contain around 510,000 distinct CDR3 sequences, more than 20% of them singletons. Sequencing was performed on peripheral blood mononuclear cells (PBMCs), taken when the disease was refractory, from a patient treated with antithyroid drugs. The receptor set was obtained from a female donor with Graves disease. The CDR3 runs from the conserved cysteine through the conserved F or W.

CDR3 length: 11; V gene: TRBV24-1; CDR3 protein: CATGTPDTQYF
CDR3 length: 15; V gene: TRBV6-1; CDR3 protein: CASRRTGALGTEAFF
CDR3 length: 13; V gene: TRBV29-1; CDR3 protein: CSVGWGVNTEAFF
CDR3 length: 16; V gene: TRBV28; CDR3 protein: CASRNLRDTFTDTQYF
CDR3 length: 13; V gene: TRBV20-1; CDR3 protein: CSARDTMADTQYF
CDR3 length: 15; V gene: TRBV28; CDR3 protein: CASSFAAGGPYEQYF
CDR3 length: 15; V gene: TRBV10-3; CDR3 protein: CAISEALRGGETQYF
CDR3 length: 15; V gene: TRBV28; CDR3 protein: CASRFPGTSGNTIYF
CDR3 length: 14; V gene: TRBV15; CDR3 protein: CATTSTGYSGELFF
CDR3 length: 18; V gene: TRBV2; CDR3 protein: CASSEQVAGVNGYNEQFF
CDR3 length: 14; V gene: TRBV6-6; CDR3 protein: CASSYSIRGSEAFF
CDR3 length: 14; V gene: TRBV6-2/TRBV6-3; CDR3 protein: CASSYSDYKETQYF
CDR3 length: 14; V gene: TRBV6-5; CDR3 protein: CASSYWADSYEQYF
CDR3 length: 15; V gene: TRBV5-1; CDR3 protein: CASSPEGQGAYEQYF
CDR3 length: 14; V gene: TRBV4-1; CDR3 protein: CVSSQGGRGYEQYF
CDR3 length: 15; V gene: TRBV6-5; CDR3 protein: CASSYSSGGNYGYTF
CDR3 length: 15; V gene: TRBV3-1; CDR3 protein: CASSQGDRVRTEAFF
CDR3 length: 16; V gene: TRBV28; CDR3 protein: CASSPGGAGGIETQYF
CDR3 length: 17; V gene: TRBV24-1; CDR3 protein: CATSDMTGGETTGELFF
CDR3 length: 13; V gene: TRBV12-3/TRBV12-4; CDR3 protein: CASTLTGDSPLHF
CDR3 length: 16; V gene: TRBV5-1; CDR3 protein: CASSLGRGGSRETQYF
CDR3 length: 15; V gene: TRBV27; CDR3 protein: CASSLTGVSSYEQYF
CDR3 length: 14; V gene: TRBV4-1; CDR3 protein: CASSHPGRAYEQYF
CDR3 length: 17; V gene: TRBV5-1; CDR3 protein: CASSPGGLNRLSYEQYF
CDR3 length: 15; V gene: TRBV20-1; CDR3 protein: CRAGTSQLQAYEQYF
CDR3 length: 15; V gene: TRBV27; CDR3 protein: CASSRTVRVNSPLHF
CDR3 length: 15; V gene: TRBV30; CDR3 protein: CAWSLRESSNQPQHF
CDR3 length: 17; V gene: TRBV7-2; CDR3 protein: CASSLVRTGGSNQPQHF
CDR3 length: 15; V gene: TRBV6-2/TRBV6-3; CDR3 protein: CASSYQGAGNSPLHF
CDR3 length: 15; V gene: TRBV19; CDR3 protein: CASSAGLAALSEQYF
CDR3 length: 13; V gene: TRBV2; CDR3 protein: CASSDSQTQPQHF
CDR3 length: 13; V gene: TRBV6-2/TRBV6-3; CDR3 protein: CASTFKGGSPLHF
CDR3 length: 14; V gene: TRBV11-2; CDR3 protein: CASSLGNSGNEQFF
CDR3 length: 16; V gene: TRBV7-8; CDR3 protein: CASSVSAGRGNEKLFF
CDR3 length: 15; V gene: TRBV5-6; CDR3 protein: CASSFGRGYSYEQYF
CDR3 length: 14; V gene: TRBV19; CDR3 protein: CASSTLNSTDTQYF
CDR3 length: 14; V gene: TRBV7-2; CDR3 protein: CASSLRQGARPQHF
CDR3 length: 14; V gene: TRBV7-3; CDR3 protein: CASSPSGGNTEAFF
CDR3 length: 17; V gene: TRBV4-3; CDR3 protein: CASSQVGQVFGTGELFF
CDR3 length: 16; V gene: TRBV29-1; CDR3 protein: CSVGKRLAGDPREQYF
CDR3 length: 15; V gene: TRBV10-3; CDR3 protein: CAISESGGYRNGYTF
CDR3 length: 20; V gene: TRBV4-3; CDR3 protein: CASSQDYGGLQTYSNQPQHF
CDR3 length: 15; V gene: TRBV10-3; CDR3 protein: CAARGGQGAGNTIYF
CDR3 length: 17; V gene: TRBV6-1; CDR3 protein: CASSVEPRAGRTDTQYF
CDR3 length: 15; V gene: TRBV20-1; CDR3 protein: CSARMRQAVGETQYF
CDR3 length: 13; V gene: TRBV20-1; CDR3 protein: CSARAGASYEQYF